The clone carrying this TCR beta chain was seen a handful of times. This specimen comes from a study of neoadjuvant anti-PD-1 for oral cavity cancer. Six replicates per PBMC sample, mostly from about 500 ng of genomic DNA. The method was immunoSEQ multiplex PCR; TCRdb's version includes in-frame clones alone and lacks a portion of them. The sample holds approximately 7,100 clones, roughly 70% seen once. The CDR3 contains 14 residues. The J segment lost 3 bases and the V segment lost 3 bases, leaving 3 bases of the junction unmatched. Germline-derived CDR1 and CDR2 are MNHEY and SMNVEV (reference sequence).

The clonotype comes from a person aged 35 to 85 with oral cavity squamous cell carcinoma. The rearrangement links TRBV27 to TRBJ1-1, with 8 bases lining up with TRBD1. Here the sequenced sample was PBMCs, taken before nivolumab (anti-PD-1) treatment. In nucleotides, the CDR3 is TGTGCCAGCAGTTTTAACAGGGGGGACACTGAAGCTTTCTTT. It codes for CASSFNRGDTEAFF.